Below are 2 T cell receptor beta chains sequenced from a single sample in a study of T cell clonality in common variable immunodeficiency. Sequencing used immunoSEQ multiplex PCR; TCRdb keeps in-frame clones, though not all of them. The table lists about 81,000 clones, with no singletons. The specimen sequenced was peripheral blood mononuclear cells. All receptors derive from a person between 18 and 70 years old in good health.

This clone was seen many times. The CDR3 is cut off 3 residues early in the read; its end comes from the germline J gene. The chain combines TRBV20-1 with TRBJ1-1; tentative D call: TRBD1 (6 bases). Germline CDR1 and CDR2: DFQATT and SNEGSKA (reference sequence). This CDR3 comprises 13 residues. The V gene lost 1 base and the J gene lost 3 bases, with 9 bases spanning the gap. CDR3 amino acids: CSARVRGDTEAFF. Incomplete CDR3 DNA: TGCAGTGCTAGAGTCAGGGGAGACACTGAA.

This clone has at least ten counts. CDR3 sequence reads: CASSLGGGGETQYF. The DNA read from the CDR3 is TGTGCCAGCAGCTTGGGGGGAGGTGGGGAGACC. The chain combines TRBV7-3 with TRBJ2-5; D possibly corresponds to TRBD2 (6 bases). Read data end 3 residues before the CDR3 end; the end is taken from the germline J gene. This CDR3 has 14 amino acids. Trimming took 3 bases from V and 5 from J, leaving 13 bases between them. Per germline, CDR1 SGHTA and CDR2 FQGTGA.